The 8 T cell receptor beta chains given below trace back to one sample, sequenced in a study of blood T cells in healthy people across ages. Using a J-beta primer mix together with a sample-barcoded 5' primer, a second PCR was run for roughly 6 to 12 cycles. TCRdb re-analysed the 5' RACE reads in MiXCR, keeping a single row per CDR3 protein. This table has under 800,000 distinct CDR3 sequences, 21% appearing once. Material for sequencing was blood. The receptors were gathered from a man in his 70s in good health.

This clonotype was seen ten or more times. The chain carries TRBV6-2 or TRBV6-3 and TRBJ2-1, with unresolved D. The V gene's germline CDR1 is MNHEY and CDR2 SVGEGT. With 7 bases removed from V and 8 bases from J, the gap between germline ends came to 18 bases. The CDR3 totals 14 residues. CDR3 protein: CASTTFPNADEQFF. In DNA form, the CDR3 reads TGTGCCAGCACCACCTTCCCCAACGCGGATGAGCAGTTCTTC.

The genes are TRBV4-1 and TRBJ1-1; TRBD1 might be the D (5 bases). V lost 6 bases and J lost 7, with 18 bases in between. The CDR3 has 14 amino acids. Germline CDR1 MGHRA, CDR2 YSYEKL. CDR3 region: CASRIREGLGEAFF. Written as DNA, the CDR3 is TGCGCCAGCAGAATTCGGGAGGGGTTGGGTGAAGCTTTCTTT.

V gene TRBV20-1 combines with J gene TRBJ2-3; D is perhaps TRBD1 (7 bases). Germline CDR1 is DFQATT and CDR2 is SNEGSKA (reference sequence). Trimming stripped 6 bases from V and 1 base from J, with 14 bases between. The CDR3 is 14 residues long. For the CDR3, the DNA is TGCAGTGCCTCGGCCAGGGGGGGCACAGATACGCAGTATTTT. This translates into CSASARGGTDTQYF.

This sequence joins TRBV10-3 and TRBJ2-3; 10 positions match TRBD1. Germline CDR1 is ENHRY and CDR2 is SYGVKD. This CDR3 is 15 amino acids long. V shed 10 bases and J 3 bases; nucleotides not matched to a gene: 10. Here the CDR3 reads CASLDRGLSTDTQYF. The CDR3 region has the DNA TGTGCCAGCCTGGACAGGGGGTTGTCTACAGATACGCAGTATTTT.

Ten or more counts support this clonotype. The chain has TRBV14 and TRBJ2-2; the D gene is possibly TRBD1 (5 bases). CDR1 is SGHDN and CDR2 is FVKESK in the germline V gene. The V and J ends lost 0 bases and 8 bases respectively, with 7 bases between them. The length of the CDR3 is 13 residues. CDR3 coding DNA: TGTGCCAGCAGCCAAGACAGGGTTGGGGAGCTGTTTTTT. This gives the protein CASSQDRVGELFF. The full variable domain, rest sourced from reference TRBV14 and TRBJ2-2, is EAGVTQFPSHSVIEKGQTVTLRCDPISGHDNLYWYRRVMGKEIKFLLHFVKESKQDESGMPNNRFLAERTGGTYSTLKVQPAELEDSGVYFCASSQDRVGELFFGEGSRLTVL.

The gene calls are TRBV20-1 and TRBJ2-1, with TRBD1 matching over 7 bases. The last part of the DNA fits TRBJ2-7 better; the J call may be wrong. The CDR3 is 14 residues long. Germline V lookup: CDR1 DFQATT, CDR2 SNEGSKA (reference sequence). The CDR3 DNA reads TGCAGTGCTAGATGGGTGTCAGGGGGCTACGAGCAGTACTTC. It yields the protein CSARWVSGGYEQYF.

The CDR3 region has the DNA TGCAGCGTCCTGAACCGGGACTCTGCCTACAATGAGCAGTTCTTC. This gives the protein CSVLNRDSAYNEQFF. This chain links TRBV29-1 with TRBJ2-1; the D gene is possibly TRBD2 (6 bases). Germline V gene sequence: CDR1 SQVTM, CDR2 ANQGSEA. The V end lost 6 bases, the J end lost 2 bases, and 17 bases lay between the germline ends. The CDR3 runs to 15 residues.

The chain has TRBV29-1 and TRBJ2-1; D is ambiguous. V lost 2 bases and J 4 bases, leaving 6 bases between the germline ends. The CDR3 is made up of 12 amino acids. Germline V gene sequence: CDR1 SQVTM, CDR2 ANQGSEA. The CDR3 protein is CSVEQAYNEQFF. The CDR3 nucleotides read TGCAGCGTTGAACAGGCGTACAATGAGCAGTTCTTC.